The 23 T cell receptor beta chains reported below all come from one sample, sequenced in a study of CD8 T cells in ankylosing spondylitis. MiXCR was run by TCRdb on the 5' RACE reads, yielding one entry per CDR3 protein. This sample has approximately 300,000 distinct CDR3 sequences, with around 19% found just once. Sequenced sample: blood, either unsorted or a sorted T cell fraction (not recorded which). The receptors originated from a male donor with ankylosing spondylitis or in good health (not recorded which).

This clonotype was observed a handful of times. The rearrangement joins TRBV11-2 to TRBJ2-1; D is unresolved. Germline V lookup: CDR1 SGHAT, CDR2 FQNNGV. CDR3 length equals 12 residues. The V end lost 5 bases, the J end lost 6 bases, and 8 bases lay between the germline ends. This CDR3 reads CASSPFSNEQFF. CDR3 nucleotide sequence: TGTGCCAGCAGCCCCTTCAGCAATGAGCAGTTCTTC.

The chain is built from TRBV29-1 and TRBJ2-6; D call uncertain. This CDR3 has 13 residues. Trimming removed 7 bases from V and 0 bases from J, with 7 bases in between. Germline V CDR1 and CDR2: SQVTM, ANQGSEA. The CDR3 spells CSALISGANVLTF. In DNA, the CDR3 is TGCAGCGCCCTTATCTCTGGGGCCAACGTCCTGACTTTC. Full variable domain (rest looked up from reference TRBV29-1 and TRBJ2-6): SAVISQKPSRDICQRGTSLTIQCQVDSQVTMMFWYRQQPGQSLTLIATANQGSEATYESGFVIDKFPISRPNLTFSTLTVSNMSPEDSSIYLCSALISGANVLTFGAGSRLTVL.

A few counts support this clonotype. This sequence joins TRBV5-4 and TRBJ2-2, with D possibly matching TRBD2 (5 bases). V was clipped by 4 bases and J by 6 bases, with 10 bases between them. Germline loops: CDR1 SGHNT, CDR2 YYREEE (reference sequence). This CDR3 has 13 residues. Written as DNA, the CDR3 is TGTGCCAGCAGCGAAACTAGAGCCGGGGAGCTGTTTTTT. Amino acid sequence: CASSETRAGELFF.

DNA for the CDR3: TGTGCCTGGAGTGTTACTCGAACGGCGTATGGCTACACCTTC. This encodes CAWSVTRTAYGYTF. This chain links TRBV30 with TRBJ1-2; D uncertain. The CDR3 loop spans 14 amino acids. V shed 0 bases and J shed 5 bases, with 13 bases lying between them. CDR1 is GTSNPN, CDR2 SVGIG, per germline (reference sequence).

This rearrangement joins TRBV10-3 to TRBJ2-1, with 8 bases that match TRBD2. From germline, CDR1 is ENHRY and CDR2 SYGVKD. The length of the CDR3 is 15 residues. V was pared by 3 bases and J by 5 bases, with 6 bases of the junction left unmatched. The CDR3 DNA is TGTGCCATCAGTGACCCTCTAGCGGGTCACAATGAGCAGTTCTTC. It codes for CAISDPLAGHNEQFF.

The chain carries TRBV28 and TRBJ2-1; D is possibly TRBD2 (6 bases). The V gene lost 5 bases and the J gene lost 5 bases, with 13 bases spanning the gap. CDR1 and CDR2 from the germline V gene are MDHEN and SYDVKM. This CDR3 has 14 residues. The DNA of the CDR3 is TGTGCCAGCAGTCCAACGCGGGGACACAATGAGCAGTTCTTC. As protein: CASSPTRGHNEQFF.

The chain has TRBV2 and TRBJ2-1, with D perhaps matching TRBD1 or TRBD2 (5 bases each). Trimming took 6 bases from V and 2 from J, leaving 8 bases between them. CDR3 length equals 13 residues. Per germline, CDR1 SNHLY and CDR2 FYNNEI. In DNA, the CDR3 is TGTGCCAGCAGGGGGGTTACCTACAATGAGCAGTTCTTC. Amino acid sequence: CASRGVTYNEQFF.

This clonotype was picked up many times. The chain links TRBV5-1 to TRBJ2-2; 12 bases align to TRBD1. The ends lost 3 bases at V and 4 bases at J; junction bases unmatched: 4. This CDR3 comprises 16 residues. Germline CDR1 reads SGHRS; CDR2 reads YFSETQ. The CDR3 DNA sequence: TGCGCCAGCAGCTCCGGGACAGGGGGCATCACCGGGGAGCTGTTTTTT. The encoded protein is CASSSGTGGITGELFF.

V and J are TRBV3-1 and TRBJ1-6; TRBD1 might be the D (6 bases). CDR1 LGHDT and CDR2 YNNKEL come from the germline V gene (reference sequence). V lost 3 bases and J 5 bases, leaving 11 bases between the germline ends. The CDR3 totals 15 residues. CDR3 DNA: TGTGCCAGCAGCCAGCGACAGGCTGATAATTCACCCCTCCACTTT. Encoded protein: CASSQRQADNSPLHF. Together with reference TRBV3-1 and TRBJ1-6, the CDR3 gives the full variable domain: DTAVSQTPKYLVTQMGNDKSIKCEQNLGHDTMYWYKQDSKKFLKIMFSYNNKELIINETVPNRFSPKSPDKAHLNLHINSLELGDSAVYFCASSQRQADNSPLHFGNGTRLTVT.

The chain combines TRBV3-1 with TRBJ1-4, with a possible D match to TRBD1 (5 bases). Germline values: CDR1 LGHDT, CDR2 YNNKEL (reference sequence). The CDR3 runs 15 residues. V was pared by 3 bases and J by 3 bases, with 11 bases between. The CDR3 reads CASSHLGTANEKLFF. Here the CDR3 DNA reads TGTGCCAGCAGCCATTTAGGGACGGCTAATGAAAAACTGTTTTTT.

This clonotype was counted only a few times. The chain recombines TRBV11-2 with TRBJ2-1; D perhaps matches TRBD2 (5 bases). The CDR3 has 14 residues. The V end was cut by 6 bases, the J end by 0 bases, with 9 bases between. The germline V gene has CDR1 SGHAT and CDR2 FQNNGV. The CDR3 sequence is CASRRGSSYNEQFF. DNA for the CDR3: TGTGCCAGCAGACGGGGAAGCTCCTACAATGAGCAGTTCTTC.

V usage is TRBV5-1 and J usage is TRBJ2-5; TRBD1 agrees at 9 bases. V gave up 6 bases and J gave up 5 bases; unmatched junction bases: 11. Germline CDR1 is SGHRS and CDR2 is YFSETQ. The CDR3 has 15 residues. The CDR3 protein is CASTLGQGMGETQYF. In nucleotides, the CDR3 is TGCGCCAGCACCCTGGGACAGGGCATGGGGGAGACCCAGTACTTC.

V gene TRBV7-8 combines with J gene TRBJ2-5, with D hard to call. The ends were cut back, 6 bases at V and 0 bases at J, with 5 bases in the middle. Germline V CDR1 and CDR2: SGHVS, FQNEAQ. The CDR3 totals 12 residues. CDR3 residues: CASRPDQETQYF. CDR3 bases: TGTGCCAGCAGGCCCGACCAAGAGACCCAGTACTTC.

This clonotype has at least ten counts. The chain couples TRBV20-1 to TRBJ2-3; D not certain. The CDR3 spans 14 residues. CDR1 and CDR2 (germline): DFQATT, SNEGSKA (reference sequence). The V gene lost 3 bases and the J gene lost 2 bases, with 12 bases spanning the gap. The CDR3 is CSASPGFNTDTQYF. In nucleotides, the CDR3 is TGCAGTGCTAGCCCTGGTTTCAACACAGATACGCAGTATTTT.

The chain couples TRBV28 to TRBJ2-3; 8 bases are a match to TRBD1. Germline V gives CDR1 MDHEN, CDR2 SYDVKM. The CDR3 consists of 16 residues. V was clipped by 7 bases and J by 6 bases; unmatched bases: 15. CDR3 nucleotides: TGTGCCAGCAACCGTGGACCGGGACAGGAGAAGGATACGCAGTATTTT. This gives the protein CASNRGPGQEKDTQYF.

Only a few counts were recorded for this clonotype. The chain links TRBV7-6 to TRBJ2-5; D might be TRBD1 or TRBD2, each matching 5 bases. V was pared by 5 bases and J by 5 bases, with 18 bases between. CDR3 length equals 15 residues. Germline V gene data show CDR1 as SGHVS and CDR2 as FNYEAQ. The CDR3 here is CASSPRVGPAETQYF. The CDR3 bases are TGTGCCAGCAGCCCACGGGTGGGACCGGCGGAGACCCAGTACTTC.

This clonotype was detected a few times. The chain couples TRBV5-1 to TRBJ1-1; D not resolved. This CDR3 spans 13 amino acids. Germline CDR1 SGHRS, CDR2 YFSETQ. V shed 4 bases and J shed 6 bases, with 13 bases lying between them. The CDR3 coding sequence is TGCGCCAGCAGCCTTGCACCCTTGTCTGAAGCTTTCTTT. This sequence encodes CASSLAPLSEAFF.

This clonotype has a handful of counts. As DNA, the CDR3 is TGTGCCAGCAGTGAAGGCGCGAGGGAGACGCAGTATTTT. This sequence encodes CASSEGARETQYF. The V gene is TRBV25-1, the J gene TRBJ2-3; possibly TRBD2 for D (5 bases). V gave up 2 bases and J gave up 9 bases, with 12 bases separating them. The CDR3 spans 13 residues. Germline CDR1 MGHDK, CDR2 SYGVNS.

The chain uses TRBV20-1 and TRBJ2-2, with D tentatively TRBD1 or TRBD2 (5 bases each). The V end lost 0 bases, the J end lost 1 base, and 24 bases lay between the germline ends. This CDR3 region has 20 residues. Per the germline V gene, CDR1 is DFQATT and CDR2 is SNEGSKA (reference sequence). The CDR3 region has the DNA TGCAGTGCTAGAGATCCTCGGTCAGGCTCCGGGACGGTGAACACCGGGGAGCTGTTTTTT. Amino acid sequence: CSARDPRSGSGTVNTGELFF.

This clonotype was seen more than once but under ten times. The chain recombines TRBV5-1 with TRBJ2-5; D is possibly TRBD1 (6 bases). Trimming removed 2 bases from V and 1 base from J, with 15 bases in between. The CDR3 is made up of 16 amino acids. Looked up from germline, CDR1 is SGHRS and CDR2 is YFSETQ. The CDR3 DNA follows: TGCGCCAGCAGCTTCACCCCAGGGGTCCCCCAAGAGACCCAGTACTTC. Encoded protein: CASSFTPGVPQETQYF.

The chain recombines TRBV5-1 with TRBJ2-6, with D hard to call. From germline, CDR1 is SGHRS and CDR2 YFSETQ. The CDR3 length is 15 residues. With 0 bases removed from V and 2 bases from J, the gap between germline ends came to 6 bases. In nucleotides, the CDR3 is TGCGCCAGCAGCTTGGACTGGGCTGGGGCCAACGTCCTGACTTTC. Translation: CASSLDWAGANVLTF.

The chain recombines TRBV3-1 with TRBJ2-2; 7 nucleotides match TRBD1. Germline CDR1 is LGHDT and CDR2 is YNNKEL (reference sequence). The CDR3 consists of 18 residues. The V and J ends lost 2 bases and 2 bases, in that order; junction bases with no gene match: 11. The CDR3 loop is CASSQLTLTGDNTGELFF. CDR3 sequence (DNA): TGTGCCAGCAGCCAACTCACCCTAACAGGGGACAACACCGGGGAGCTGTTTTTT.

This clonotype was picked up a small number of times. The chain joins TRBV7-7 to TRBJ2-4, with 9 bases matching TRBD2. V shed 5 bases and J 3 bases; nucleotides not matched to a gene: 11. CDR1 SSHAT and CDR2 FNYEAQ come from the germline V gene (reference sequence). The length of the CDR3 is 17 residues. This CDR3 reads CASSPRAGGPIKNIQYF. CDR3 sequence (DNA): TGTGCCAGCAGCCCGCGAGCGGGAGGACCAATCAAAAACATTCAGTACTTC.